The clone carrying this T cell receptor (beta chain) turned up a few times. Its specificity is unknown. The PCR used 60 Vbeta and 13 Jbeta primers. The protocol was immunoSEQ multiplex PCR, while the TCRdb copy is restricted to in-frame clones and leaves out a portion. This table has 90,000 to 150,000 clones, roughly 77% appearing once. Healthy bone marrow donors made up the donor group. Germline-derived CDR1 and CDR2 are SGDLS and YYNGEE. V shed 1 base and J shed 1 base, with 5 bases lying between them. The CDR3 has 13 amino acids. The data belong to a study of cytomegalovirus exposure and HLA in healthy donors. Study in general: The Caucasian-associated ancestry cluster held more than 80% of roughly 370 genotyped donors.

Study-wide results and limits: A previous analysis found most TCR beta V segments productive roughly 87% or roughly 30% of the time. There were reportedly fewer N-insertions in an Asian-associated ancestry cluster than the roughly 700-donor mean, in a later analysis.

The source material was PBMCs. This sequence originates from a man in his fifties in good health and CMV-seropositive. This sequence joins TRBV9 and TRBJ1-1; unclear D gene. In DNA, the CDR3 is TGTGCCAGCAGCGTAACAACGAACACTGAAGCTTTCTTT. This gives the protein CASSVTTNTEAFF. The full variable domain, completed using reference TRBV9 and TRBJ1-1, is DSGVTQTPKHLITATGQRVTLRCSPRSGDLSVYWYQQSLDQGLQFLIQYYNGEERAKGNILERFSAQQFPDLHSELNLSSLELGDSALYFCASSVTTNTEAFFGQGTRLTVV.